This entry concerns a single T cell receptor beta chain. The junction differs from germline at one of its ends, possibly a read error. These data are taken from a study of T cell changes during pregnancy in multiple sclerosis. Repertoires were generated with immunoSEQ multiplex PCR, while TCRdb's copy carries only in-frame clones and drops some. The sample lists 25,000 to 35,000 clones; around 94% were seen once. This specimen consisted of CD8+ T cells from peripheral blood mononuclear cells, obtained before pregnancy. This sequence originates from a female donor with multiple sclerosis, enrolled in a pregnancy study.

The CDR3 coding sequence is TGTGCCAGCAGCCCGACAGGCTTC. Amino acid sequence: CASSPTGF. J is TRBJ2-7 and V is TRBV9; D is perhaps TRBD1 (6 bases). There are 8 residues in the CDR3. CDR1 is SGDLS, CDR2 YYNGEE, per germline.